These T cell receptor beta chains were read from a single sample in a study of cytomegalovirus exposure and HLA in healthy donors. TCRdb keeps only in-frame clones here, not all; method: immunoSEQ multiplex PCR. The data hold roughly 80,000 clones, with about 71% observed a single time. The specimen sequenced was PBMCs. Receptors originate from a woman in her forties in good health and CMV-seronegative. CDR3s include the opening cysteine and the closing phenylalanine or tryptophan. The order of the fields is clone size, J gene, V gene, D gene, CDR3 DNA, CDR3 protein. D genes are given only for firm matches. Some rows mark clone size as missing; the rest say once, few, many or name a class of expanded clone.

few,TRBJ1-2,TRBV28,TRBD1,TGTGCCAGCAGTCGGACAGGGTCTAACTATGGCTACACCTTC,CASSRTGSNYGYTF
NA,TRBJ1-2,TRBV9,NA,TGTGCCAGCAGCGTAGGTGGGGGCCCCGACTATGGCTACACCTTC,CASSVGGGPDYGYTF
NA,TRBJ2-7,TRBV21-1,NA,TGTGCCAGCAGCAAGTCGCTGGGGACTAGCTCCTACGAGCAGTACTTC,CASSKSLGTSSYEQYF
NA,TRBJ1-1,TRBV29-1,NA,TGCAGCGTTGAAGCCCGGGCGCCCCAAAGGGGGGCTTTCTTT,CSVEARAPQRGAFF
NA,TRBJ2-7,TRBV7-2,NA,TGTGCCAGCAGCTGGGGGGTGGGCTACACCTACGAGCAGTACTTC,CASSWGVGYTYEQYF
NA,TRBJ1-3,TRBV5-4,TRBD1,TGTGCCAGCAGCCCCCGGGACAGCTCTGGAAACACCATATATTTT,CASSPRDSSGNTIYF
NA,TRBJ1-2,TRBV7-9,TRBD1,TGTGCCAGCAGCTTAGGCGGGACAGATCCCTATGGCTACACCTTC,CASSLGGTDPYGYTF
few,TRBJ2-1,TRBV5-1,TRBD2,TGCGCCAGCAGCTGGGGACTAGCGGGAGGCGACAATGAGCAGTTCTTC,CASSWGLAGGDNEQFF
NA,TRBJ2-4,TRBV18,NA,TGTGCCAGCTCACCTCGCGGAGGGGGGGACTATAAAAACATTCAGTACTTC,CASSPRGGGDYKNIQYF
NA,TRBJ1-4,TRBV28,NA,TGTGCCAGCAGCCTCCCTGGCGGCAGGGTCAATGAAAAACTGTTTTTT,CASSLPGGRVNEKLFF
NA,TRBJ2-1,TRBV10-2,TRBD2,TGCGCCAGCAGTGAAGGACTAGCGGGGGGTAAGGGTGAGCAGTTCTTC,CASSEGLAGGKGEQFF
NA,TRBJ2-1,TRBV5-6,TRBD1,TGTGCCAGCATCCAAAACAGGGGCTCTAGGTTTAAGGAGCAGTTCTTC,CASIQNRGSRFKEQFF
NA,TRBJ2-7,TRBV2,NA,TGTGCCAGCAGTACCGGGGGGCTCACCCCATACGAGCAGTACTTC,CASSTGGLTPYEQYF
NA,TRBJ2-2,TRBV2,TRBD1,TGTGCCAGCAGGAGACAGGGGGGGGACACCGGGGAGCTGTTTTTT,CASRRQGGDTGELFF
few,TRBJ2-7,TRBV7-7,NA,TGTGCCAGCAGCAGAACCCCGGACAGCTCCTACGAGCAGTACTTC,CASSRTPDSSYEQYF
NA,TRBJ2-1,TRBV7-9,TRBD2,TGTGCCAGCAGCGATACTAGCGGGCTGTCCTACAATGAGCAGTTCTTC,CASSDTSGLSYNEQFF
once,TRBJ1-4,TRBV9,TRBD1,TGTGCCAGCAGCGCAAGAACCGGGACAGGGGACTCGGGTGAAAAACTGTTTTTT,CASSARTGTGDSGEKLFF
NA,TRBJ2-5,TRBV5-4,NA,TGTGCCAGCAGCTTGGTGTCGGGAGCAGAGACCCAGTACTTC,CASSLVSGAETQYF
NA,TRBJ2-7,TRBV6-6,TRBD2,TGTGCCAGCAGCTCCGCGGCGGGAGGGCCCCGCTACGAGCAGTACTTC,CASSSAAGGPRYEQYF
NA,TRBJ2-7,TRBV30,NA,TGTGCCTGGACTAGCGAGAACGAGCAGTACTTC,CAWTSENEQYF
NA,TRBJ1-5,TRBV6-4,TRBD1,TGTGCCAGCAGTGGGGGACAGGGGATTTGCAATCAGCCCCAGCATTTT,CASSGGQGICNQPQHF
NA,TRBJ1-5,TRBV27,TRBD1,TGTGCCAGCAGTTTAAGGTGGGACAGGGGGAGCAATCAGCCCCAGCATTTT,CASSLRWDRGSNQPQHF
NA,TRBJ2-1,TRBV5-1,NA,TGCGCCAGCAGCTCAGGGACATTGGTTAGGAATGAGCAGTTCTTC,CASSSGTLVRNEQFF
NA,TRBJ2-7,TRBV27,TRBD1,TGTGCCATCCGGGGTGCCGGACAGGGACCCTACGAGCAGTACTTC,CAIRGAGQGPYEQYF
NA,TRBJ2-1,TRBV9,NA,TGTGCCAGCAACCCCTCTGGGGAGTTTTTTCGTGAGCAGTTCTTC,CASNPSGEFFREQFF
NA,TRBJ1-2,TRBV27,NA,TGTGCCAGCAGTCCCCACCGGGCTAACTATGGCTACACCTTC,CASSPHRANYGYTF
NA,TRBJ2-3,TRBV9,NA,TGTGCCAGCAGCCCACCTAGCGGCACAGATACGCAGTATTTT,CASSPPSGTDTQYF